This T cell receptor (beta chain) was captured by sequencing in a study of technical replicates of blood from a handful of donors. Libraries were prepared by immunoSEQ multiplex PCR; TCRdb keeps only in-frame clonotypes and omits some of them. The sample carries approximately 70,000 clones, roughly 93% recorded once. This CDR3 comprises 16 residues. V was trimmed by 1 base and J by 7 bases, leaving 17 bases between them. Germline V CDR1 and CDR2: SGHAT, FQNNGV. V and J are TRBV11-2 and TRBJ2-1; maybe TRBD2 (5 bases). The source of this sequence is a human donor in good health. Sequenced: T cells isolated from PBMCs. The CDR3 DNA reads TGTGCCAGCAGCTTAGTTAAGGGAGAAGGTCGGAATGAGCAGTTCTTC. This sequence encodes CASSLVKGEGRNEQFF.